Listed here are 30 T cell receptor beta chains from one sample, sequenced in a study of blood T cells in healthy people across ages. The use of a sample-barcoded 5' primer and a J-beta primer mix characterized a second PCR of roughly 7 to 11 cycles. MiXCR was run by TCRdb on the 5' RACE reads, yielding one entry per CDR3 protein. The table includes a few hundred thousand distinct CDR3 sequences, about 49% detected once. Sequencing used blood. The receptors come from a man in his 60s in good health.

In nucleotides, the CDR3 is TGTGCCAGCAGTAGACTAGCGGGAGAGGGTTACAATGAGCAGTTCTTC. This translates into CASSRLAGEGYNEQFF. The chain joins TRBV6-5 to TRBJ2-1, with 12 bases fitting TRBD2. Germline lookup yields CDR1 MNHEY and CDR2 SVGAGI. The CDR3 extends over 16 amino acids. V lost 5 bases and J lost 4; bases outside the gene matches: 6.

CDR3 amino acids: CASSLGGANTEAFF. The CDR3 region has the DNA TGCGCCAGCAGCTTGGGGGGGGCTAACACTGAAGCTTTCTTT. The gene calls are TRBV5-1 and TRBJ1-1; D might be TRBD1 (6 bases). Trimming took 0 bases from V and 2 from J, leaving 8 bases between them. CDR3 length: 14 amino acids. Germline CDR1 SGHRS, CDR2 YFSETQ.

This chain uses TRBV14 with TRBJ1-1; 9 bases line up with TRBD1. Germline V CDR1 and CDR2: SGHDN, FVKESK. CDR3 length: 13 amino acids. Losses at the gene ends were 5 bases for V and 4 bases for J; bases not matched to a gene: 2. CDR3 region: CASSRQGVTEAFF. CDR3 nucleotides: TGTGCCAGCAGCAGACAGGGGGTCACTGAAGCTTTCTTT.

The gene calls are TRBV12-5 and TRBJ2-5; the match to TRBD1 covers 8 bases. CDR1 is LGHNT, CDR2 FRNRAP, per germline. The CDR3 loop spans 13 amino acids. The V and J ends lost 8 bases and 5 bases, in that order; junction bases with no gene match: 7. CDR3 coding DNA: TGTGCTAGTCGGACAGGGAGTGTGGAGACCCAGTACTTC. Its protein product is CASRTGSVETQYF. Using reference TRBV12-5 and TRBJ2-5 for the parts outside the CDR3, the full variable domain is DARVTQTPRHKVTEMGQEVTMRCQPILGHNTVFWYRQTMMQGLELLAYFRNRAPLDDSGMPKDRFSAEMPDATLATLKIQPSEPRDSAVYFCASRTGSVETQYFGPGTRLLVL.

The V gene is TRBV20-1, the J gene TRBJ2-5; 8 positions match TRBD2. The J call may be wrong; the DNA end is better matched by TRBJ2-1. Germline CDR1 reads DFQATT; CDR2 reads SNEGSKA (reference sequence). The CDR3 spans 14 residues. The CDR3 bases are TGCAGTGCTAGAGATCTAGCGGGCCAAGAGACCCAGTTCTTC. It codes for CSARDLAGQETQFF.

This clonotype came up many times. This chain joins TRBV12-3 or TRBV12-4 and TRBJ2-5; D perhaps matches TRBD2 (5 bases). The CDR3 has 12 residues. The V end lost 5 bases, the J end lost 7 bases, and 11 bases lay between the germline ends. The CDR3 is CASSPRGVTQYF. Written as DNA, the CDR3 is TGTGCCAGCAGTCCCCGGGGTGTGACCCAGTACTTC.

Only a few counts were recorded for this clonotype. J is TRBJ1-2 and V is TRBV2; TRBD1 might be the D (5 bases). Germline V gene lookup returns CDR1 SNHLY and CDR2 FYNNEI. With 3 bases removed from V and 5 bases from J, the gap between germline ends came to 10 bases. This CDR3 is built from 13 residues. CDR3 nucleotides: TGTGCCAGCAGTGACAGGGAAACATATGGCTACACCTTC. It encodes CASSDRETYGYTF.

The J gene is TRBJ2-3, the V gene TRBV6-4; either TRBD1 or TRBD2 may supply D (5 bases each). V was trimmed by 8 bases and J by 0 bases, leaving 9 bases between them. CDR3 length: 13 amino acids. Germline V gene sequence: CDR1 MRHNA, CDR2 SNTAGT. The CDR3 coding sequence is TGTGCCAGCCGGGACCAGAGCACAGATACGCAGTATTTT. Translated: CASRDQSTDTQYF.

CDR3: CAISGGAEQYF. CDR3 bases: TGTGCCATCAGTGGGGGGGCCGAGCAGTACTTC. The chain carries TRBV10-3 and TRBJ2-7; D is perhaps TRBD1 or TRBD2 (6 bases each). Trimming removed 4 bases at V and 6 bases at J, with 7 bases between. This CDR3 spans 11 amino acids. The germline V gene encodes CDR1 ENHRY and CDR2 SYGVKD.

The CDR3: CASSHFPGLHYEQYF. The CDR3 DNA reads TGTGCCAGCAGCCATTTTCCGGGACTACACTACGAGCAGTACTTC. The rearrangement links TRBV7-9 to TRBJ2-7, with 7 nucleotides matching TRBD2. The CDR3 runs to 15 residues. Germline assignment: CDR1 SEHNR and CDR2 FQNEAQ (reference sequence). V lost 5 bases to trimming and J lost 3 bases; unmatched junction nucleotides: 10.

This clonotype was picked up one time. A read error may be the cause here, since a much bigger clone is one base away. J is TRBJ2-5 and V is TRBV12-3 or TRBV12-4, with 9 bases matching TRBD1. The CDR3 spans 14 residues. The CDR3 region is CVSSAGQGQETQYF. The DNA for the CDR3 is TGTGTCAGCAGTGCCGGACAGGGGCAAGAGACCCAGTACTTC.

This clonotype has a count of ten or more. This sequence joins TRBV7-9 and TRBJ1-1; TRBD1 matches 10 bases. V trimming: 4 bases; J trimming: 8 bases; junction bases outside the gene matches: 16. The germline gives CDR1 SEHNR, CDR2 FQNEAQ (reference sequence). This CDR3 region has 17 residues. Written as DNA, the CDR3 is TGTGCCAGCAGCTCCACACCAGGGACAGGGGAAAAGCTCGAAGCTTTCTTT. Its translation is CASSSTPGTGEKLEAFF.

The J gene is TRBJ1-1, the V gene TRBV7-9, with D possibly TRBD1 on 6 matching bases. V was pared by 8 bases and J by 1 base, with 11 bases between. This CDR3 is built from 13 residues. The germline V gene has CDR1 SEHNR and CDR2 FQNEAQ (reference sequence). The CDR3 reads CASGGRRNTEAFF. CDR3 bases: TGTGCCAGCGGGGGCCGAAGGAACACTGAAGCTTTCTTT.

The count of this clonotype is one. The chain links TRBV30 to TRBJ2-5, with D possibly TRBD1 on 7 matching bases. Germline CDR1 reads GTSNPN; CDR2 reads SVGIG (reference sequence). The V and J ends lost 0 bases and 11 bases respectively, with 22 bases between them. This CDR3 has 15 amino acids. The CDR3, as DNA: TGTGCCTGGAGTGTCCAGGGGGGTTCCTACAATGGGCAGTACTTC. The encoded protein is CAWSVQGGSYNGQYF.

J is TRBJ1-4 and V is TRBV5-1, with D unresolved. V was shortened by 4 bases and J by 5 bases, with 15 bases between the two germline ends. This CDR3 is built from 15 residues. Germline V gene sequence: CDR1 SGHRS, CDR2 YFSETQ. CDR3 nucleotides: TGCGCCAGCAGCCCGGTGGGGTCTTTGAATGAAAAACTGTTTTTT. It translates to CASSPVGSLNEKLFF.

This rearrangement joins TRBV7-3 to TRBJ2-1; no firm D call. V dropped 2 bases and J dropped 5 bases, with 13 bases sitting between them. This CDR3 spans 15 amino acids. Germline V gene data show CDR1 as SGHTA and CDR2 as FQGTGA. This chain's CDR3 is CASSLGTRSDNEQFF. The CDR3 bases are TGTGCCAGCAGCTTAGGAACGCGAAGCGACAATGAGCAGTTCTTC.

This clonotype was found once. The V call is TRBV12-3 or TRBV12-4, the J call TRBJ2-2, with D perhaps matching TRBD1 (5 bases). Trimming shortened V by 6 bases and J by 7 bases, and 18 bases separated the two germline ends. This CDR3 contains 15 residues. This CDR3 is CASSPRTPPSGELFF. As DNA, the CDR3 is TGTGCCAGCAGCCCGAGGACACCTCCCAGCGGGGAGCTGTTTTTT.

Ten or more counts support this clonotype. V and J are TRBV11-2 and TRBJ2-5, with D possibly matching TRBD2 (6 bases). The germline V gene encodes CDR1 SGHAT and CDR2 FQNNGV. The CDR3 is 14 amino acids. Deletions cut 1 base from V and 5 bases from J, with 11 bases between. CDR3 DNA: TGTGCCAGCAGCTTAGGTCAAGGGAGGGAGACCCAGTACTTC. The encoded protein is CASSLGQGRETQYF.

V and J are TRBV7-2 and TRBJ2-7, with 11 bases identical to TRBD2. Germline V lookup: CDR1 SGHTA, CDR2 FQGNSA. The CDR3 extends over 20 amino acids. The V gene end was trimmed by 1 base and the J gene end by 3 bases; junction bases not matched to a gene: 17. The CDR3: CASSLVAGVAGGPKGYEQYF. The DNA for the CDR3 is TGTGCCAGCAGCTTAGTTGCCGGGGTAGCGGGAGGGCCTAAGGGCTACGAGCAGTACTTC.

The rearrangement joins TRBV4-2 to TRBJ1-6, with TRBD1 as a possible D gene (5 bases). There are 16 residues in the CDR3. CDR1 LGHNA and CDR2 YNFKEQ come from the germline V gene. V was trimmed by 0 bases and J by 10 bases, leaving 16 bases between them. CDR3 amino acids: CASSQDLGGGGSPLHF. DNA of the CDR3: TGTGCCAGCAGCCAAGATTTGGGGGGGGGTGGCTCACCCCTCCACTTT.

There are a few counts of this clonotype. V is TRBV20-1 and J is TRBJ2-7, with a weak D call TRBD1 (5 bases). V was cut by 3 bases and J by 0 bases, with 12 bases left in between. Looked up from germline, CDR1 is DFQATT and CDR2 is SNEGSKA (reference sequence). This CDR3 is built from 14 residues. CDR3 sequence reads: CSASPDTNSYEQYF. CDR3 nucleotides: TGCAGTGCTAGCCCGGACACCAACTCCTACGAGCAGTACTTC.

The chain carries TRBV13 and TRBJ2-7; 9 bases line up with TRBD1. The trim removed 5 bases at V and 5 bases at J, leaving 7 bases unmatched. The length of the CDR3 is 14 residues. CDR1 and CDR2 (germline): PRHDT, FYEKMQ (reference sequence). CDR3 coding DNA: TGTGCCAGCAGCGTCCGGGACAGGGACGACGAGCAGTACTTC. This sequence encodes CASSVRDRDDEQYF.

The chain is built from TRBV7-2 and TRBJ2-1; D is perhaps TRBD2 (7 bases). The germline gives CDR1 SGHTA, CDR2 FQGNSA. The CDR3 contains 15 residues. The V and J ends lost 4 bases and 8 bases respectively, with 18 bases between them. CDR3 amino acids: CASSSVGGPWDEQFF. In DNA, the CDR3 is TGTGCCAGCAGCTCCGTGGGGGGGCCTTGGGATGAGCAGTTCTTC.

In its sample, this clonotype was seen once. This rearrangement joins TRBV30 to TRBJ2-5; no clear D gene. The CDR3 spans 13 residues. Germline V lookup: CDR1 GTSNPN, CDR2 SVGIG (reference sequence). V was clipped by 0 bases and J by 5 bases, with 10 bases between them. Here the CDR3 DNA reads TGTGCCTGGAGTGTACTCCCCCGGGAGACCCAGTACTTC. Encoded protein: CAWSVLPRETQYF.

This clonotype occurred a few times. CDR3 protein: CASSFQTNTEAFF. DNA for the CDR3: TGTGCCAGCAGCTTCCAGACGAACACTGAAGCTTTCTTT. The chain is built from TRBV11-3 and TRBJ1-1; no clear D gene. From germline, CDR1 is SGHNT and CDR2 YENEEA. The CDR3 covers 13 residues. V was clipped by 3 bases and J by 1 base, with 6 bases between them.

This clonotype showed up just a few times. The chain employs TRBV5-1 and TRBJ2-6, with 10 positions matching TRBD2. V shed 0 bases, J shed 3 bases, and the junction held 9 bases outside the gene matches. CDR1 and CDR2 (germline): SGHRS, YFSETQ. This CDR3 is built from 19 residues. The CDR3: CASSLARTSGISGANVLTF. For the CDR3, the DNA is TGCGCCAGCAGCTTGGCCCGGACTAGCGGCATCAGTGGGGCCAACGTCCTGACTTTC.

The gene calls are TRBV5-1 and TRBJ2-5; D ambiguous. Trimming stripped 1 base from V and 11 bases from J, with 21 bases between. In germline, CDR1 is SGHRS, CDR2 YFSETQ. The CDR3 covers 15 residues. CDR3 in DNA: TGCGCCAGCAGCTTGTTATCCGTCGGGTACAATGAGCAGTACTTC. This sequence encodes CASSLLSVGYNEQYF.

This chain connects TRBV28 to TRBJ2-7; the match to TRBD1 covers 11 bases. This CDR3 is built from 15 residues. The V gene end was trimmed by 3 bases and the J gene end by 4 bases; junction bases not matched to a gene: 5. Germline V lookup: CDR1 MDHEN, CDR2 SYDVKM. CDR3 amino acids: CASSLRGTGGYEQYF. CDR3 nucleotide sequence: TGTGCCAGCAGTTTGAGGGGGACAGGGGGTTACGAGCAGTACTTC.

This clonotype was observed a handful of times. V gene TRBV10-3 combines with J gene TRBJ2-1, with D perhaps matching TRBD1 or TRBD2 (5 bases each). Germline V gene data show CDR1 as ENHRY and CDR2 as SYGVKD. The CDR3 consists of 12 residues. Trimming cost V 4 bases and J 8 bases, with 9 bases left between them. CDR3 amino acids: CAISGDGHEQFF. CDR3 nucleotides: TGTGCCATCAGTGGGGACGGGCATGAGCAGTTCTTC.

CDR3 DNA: TGTGCCACCAGCAGGGCCCTAAGGGAGACCCAGTACTTC. It yields the protein CATSRALRETQYF. The rearrangement links TRBV15 to TRBJ2-5, with no clear D. The CDR3 has 13 amino acids. The germline V gene encodes CDR1 LNHNV and CDR2 YYDKDF (reference sequence). Between the trimmed V and J ends, which lost 3 bases and 5 bases, there was a span of 10 bases. Using reference TRBV15 and TRBJ2-5 for the parts outside the CDR3, the full variable domain is DAMVIQNPRYQVTQFGKPVTLSCSQTLNHNVMYWYQQKSSQAPKLLFHYYDKDFNNEADTPDNFQSRRPNTSFCFLDIRSPGLGDTAMYLCATSRALRETQYFGPGTRLLVL.